One and the same sample provided the 26 T cell receptor beta chains below, sequenced in a study of preoperative IRX-2 immunotherapy in early breast cancer. TCRdb keeps only in-frame clones here, not all; method: immunoSEQ multiplex PCR. This sample has around 28,000 clones, with nearly 90% found just once. Specified treatment: preoperative locoregional IRX-2 cytokine immunotherapy. Sampling was performed from a patient treated with IRX-2 immunotherapy. The receptor set was obtained from a human donor with breast cancer.

The chain employs TRBV6-6 and TRBJ2-3, with 7 bases that match TRBD2. Losses at the gene ends were 2 bases for V and 0 bases for J; bases not matched to a gene: 5. This CDR3 is built from 16 residues. The germline V gene has CDR1 MNHNY and CDR2 SVGAGI (reference sequence). CDR3 loop: CASSYRREMSTDTQYF. The CDR3 nucleotides read TGTGCCAGCAGTTACCGGCGGGAGATGAGCACAGATACGCAGTATTTT.

CDR3 residues: CASSPGQSGETQYF. CDR3 DNA sequence: TGCGCCAGCAGCCCAGGCCAATCCGGGGAGACCCAGTACTTC. This chain joins TRBV10-1 and TRBJ2-5, with unresolved D. Germline lookup yields CDR1 WNHNN and CDR2 SYGVQD (reference sequence). V lost 6 bases, J lost 5 bases, and 16 bases lay in between. This CDR3 is built from 14 residues.

In DNA, the CDR3 is TGTGCCAGCAGCTTGTCCGGCGGGAGTATCACCGGGGAGCTGTTTTTT. Translation: CASSLSGGSITGELFF. The chain uses TRBV5-4 and TRBJ2-2, with 7 nucleotides matching TRBD2. From germline, CDR1 is SGHNT and CDR2 YYREEE (reference sequence). Trimming took 1 base from V and 4 from J; bases not matched to a gene: 7. The CDR3 is 16 amino acids. Combining the CDR3 with reference TRBV5-4 and TRBJ2-2 gives the whole variable domain ETGVTQSPTHLIKTRGQQVTLRCSSQSGHNTVSWYQQALGQGPQFIFQYYREEENGRGNFPPRFSGLQFPNYSSELNVNALELDDSALYLCASSLSGGSITGELFFGEGSRLTVL.

This sequence joins TRBV6-5 and TRBJ1-2; tentatively, D is TRBD1 (6 bases). Germline lookup yields CDR1 MNHEY and CDR2 SVGAGI. V gave up 0 bases and J gave up 2 bases, with 13 bases separating them. This CDR3 is built from 16 residues. CDR3: CASSYSAGERNYGYTF. The CDR3 DNA reads TGTGCCAGCAGTTACTCGGCAGGGGAAAGGAACTATGGCTACACCTTC.

The genes are TRBV25-1 and TRBJ2-4, with D perhaps being TRBD1 or TRBD2 (6 bases each). The CDR3 has 16 amino acids. In germline, CDR1 is MGHDK, CDR2 SYGVNS. The germline V and J ends were trimmed by 2 bases and 7 bases, with 18 bases remaining between them. DNA for the CDR3: TGTGCCAGCAGTGAAGACGGGGGCTCCCTGAGGAACATTCAGTACTTC. It translates to CASSEDGGSLRNIQYF.

This clone was seen just once. This chain connects TRBV6-5 to TRBJ1-2; the D is unclear. The CDR3 consists of 11 residues. V lost 6 bases, J lost 2 bases, and 4 bases lay in between. Per the germline V gene, CDR1 is MNHEY and CDR2 is SVGAGI. The chain's CDR3 is CASRGNYGYTF. CDR3 DNA: TGTGCCAGCAGGGGGAACTATGGCTACACCTTC.

This sequence joins TRBV18 and TRBJ2-1; 7 bases map to TRBD2. The germline CDR1 and CDR2 sequences are KGHSH and LQKENI. With V trimmed by 4 bases and J by 12 bases, 15 bases remained unmatched. The CDR3 consists of 15 residues. CDR3 protein: CASSLSAGAGTRQFF. For the CDR3, the DNA is TGTGCCAGCTCACTATCCGCGGGAGCGGGGACGAGGCAGTTCTTC.

V gene TRBV19 combines with J gene TRBJ2-7, with D uncertain. There are 15 residues in the CDR3. The germline V gene has CDR1 LNHDA and CDR2 SQIVND (reference sequence). V lost 3 bases, J lost 0 bases, and 12 bases lay in between. CDR3 coding DNA: TGTGCCAGTAGTATTGCGGCAGGCAGCTCCTACGAGCAGTACTTC. As protein: CASSIAAGSSYEQYF.

The J gene is TRBJ1-2, the V gene TRBV9; 9 bases match TRBD1. V was clipped by 0 bases and J by 8 bases; unmatched bases: 8. The CDR3 runs to 15 residues. The germline V gene encodes CDR1 SGDLS and CDR2 YYNGEE. CDR3 in amino acids: CASSVVGTGFRGYTF. In DNA, the CDR3 is TGTGCCAGCAGCGTAGTAGGGACAGGGTTCCGGGGCTACACCTTC.

The chain couples TRBV19 to TRBJ1-1, with D unclear. The V and J ends lost 3 bases and 0 bases respectively, with 5 bases between them. This CDR3 contains 13 residues. Germline values: CDR1 LNHDA, CDR2 SQIVND (reference sequence). The CDR3 is CASSMQLNTEAFF. CDR3 DNA sequence: TGTGCCAGTAGTATGCAGCTGAACACTGAAGCTTTCTTT.

The sample holds one count of this clone. The chain uses TRBV10-2 and TRBJ2-7, with D unresolved. Germline CDR1 is WSHSY and CDR2 is SAAADI. The CDR3 contains 12 residues. V was shortened by 7 bases and J by 6 bases, with 13 bases between the two germline ends. The CDR3 is CASTPSDGEQYF. CDR3 nucleotides: TGCGCCAGCACACCGTCGGACGGCGAGCAGTACTTC.

This chain links TRBV7-2 with TRBJ2-2, with D possibly being TRBD1 (6 bases). CDR1 is SGHTA, CDR2 FQGNSA, per germline. The CDR3 length is 14 residues. Trimming removed 5 bases at V and 4 bases at J, with 11 bases between. This CDR3 reads CASSPQGGTGELFF. CDR3 nucleotide sequence: TGTGCCAGCAGCCCACAGGGTGGCACCGGGGAGCTGTTTTTT. The full variable domain, completed using reference TRBV7-2 and TRBJ2-2, is GAGVSQSPSNKVTEKGKDVELRCDPISGHTALYWYRQSLGQGLEFLIYFQGNSAPDKSGLPSDRFSAERTGGSVSTLTIQRTQQEDSAVYLCASSPQGGTGELFFGEGSRLTVL.

The chain has TRBV9 and TRBJ2-3; 13 bases fit TRBD2. V was pared by 3 bases and J by 8 bases, with 6 bases of the junction left unmatched. The germline CDR1 and CDR2 sequences are SGDLS and YYNGEE. The CDR3 runs to 15 residues. For the CDR3, the DNA is TGTGCCAGCAGCGCCCCGGGACTAGCGGGAAGTACGCAGTATTTT. It yields the protein CASSAPGLAGSTQYF.

The V call is TRBV6-1, the J call TRBJ1-5; 11 nucleotides align to TRBD1. The CDR3 has 15 residues. Germline CDR1 and CDR2: MNHNS and SASEGT. The V segment lost 5 bases and the J segment 4 bases; nucleotides outside the gene matches: 4. DNA for the CDR3: TGTGCCAGCAGTTCCGGGACAGGGGGGAATCAGCCCCAGCATTTT. Protein product: CASSSGTGGNQPQHF.

The chain employs TRBV18 and TRBJ2-1, with D possibly TRBD1 on 5 matching bases. V shed 5 bases and J shed 2 bases, with 10 bases lying between them. The CDR3 covers 14 residues. CDR1 is KGHSH and CDR2 is LQKENI in the germline V gene. The CDR3 region is CASSGRTTYNEQFF. For the CDR3, the DNA is TGTGCCAGCTCAGGGCGGACAACCTACAATGAGCAGTTCTTC. The variable domain in full, with the rest retrieved from reference TRBV18 and TRBJ2-1, is NAGVMQNPRHLVRRRGQEARLRCSPMKGHSHVYWYRQLPEEGLKFMVYLQKENIIDESGMPKERFSAEFPKEGPSILRIQQVVRGDSAAYFCASSGRTTYNEQFFGPGTRLTVL.

This clone was picked up a small number of times. CDR3 DNA: TGTGCCAGCAGCCCGGGGATAACCGGGGAGCTGTTTTTT. Protein: CASSPGITGELFF. The chain recombines TRBV7-2 with TRBJ2-2, with D perhaps TRBD2 (5 bases). Per germline, CDR1 SGHTA and CDR2 FQGNSA. V was pared by 5 bases and J by 5 bases, with 9 bases between. This CDR3 is built from 13 residues. Drawing the rest from reference TRBV7-2 and TRBJ2-2, the complete variable domain is GAGVSQSPSNKVTEKGKDVELRCDPISGHTALYWYRQSLGQGLEFLIYFQGNSAPDKSGLPSDRFSAERTGGSVSTLTIQRTQQEDSAVYLCASSPGITGELFFGEGSRLTVL.

A note on this clone: Its ends do not fully match the called genes, so a read error is possible. The CDR3: CASSSMTGIGASF. The CDR3, as DNA: TGTGCCAGCAGTTCAATGACAGGGATCGGGGCTTCCTTT. J is TRBJ1-1 and V is TRBV6-5; 7 nucleotides match TRBD1. The CDR3 spans 13 residues. Germline loops: CDR1 MNHEY, CDR2 SVGAGI.

With respect to this clone: A junction boundary mismatches the germline segment, possibly from a read error. The CDR3 reads CASSYSGGKNIQYF. In DNA, the CDR3 is TGTGCCAGCAGCTACTCAGGGGGCAAAAACATTCAGTACTTC. The rearrangement joins TRBV5-3 to TRBJ2-4, with TRBD1 matching over 7 bases. TRBV5-3 is marked as an open reading frame, function uncertain. The CDR3 contains 14 residues.

This chain joins TRBV5-1 and TRBJ1-2; D remains unclear. Germline assignment: CDR1 SGHRS and CDR2 YFSETQ. CDR3 length: 13 residues. Trimming removed 4 bases at V and 4 bases at J, with 11 bases between. In nucleotides, the CDR3 is TGCGCCAGCAGCCAAGGGAGTATCTATGGCTACACCTTC. Translating it yields CASSQGSIYGYTF.

V is TRBV11-2 and J is TRBJ2-1, with D perhaps matching TRBD1 or TRBD2 (7 bases each). CDR1 is SGHAT, CDR2 FQNNGV, per germline. The CDR3 consists of 15 residues. V shed 5 bases and J shed 6 bases, with 17 bases lying between them. CDR3 nucleotide sequence: TGTGCCAGCAGCCCTGGGGAGGGGGCGCTCAATGAGCAGTTCTTC. Protein sequence: CASSPGEGALNEQFF.

This sequence joins TRBV6-6 and TRBJ2-5; maybe TRBD1 (5 bases). V lost 6 bases, J lost 0 bases, and 11 bases lay in between. The CDR3 is 14 amino acids. Germline lookup yields CDR1 MNHNY and CDR2 SVGAGI (reference sequence). As DNA, the CDR3 is TGTGCCAGCAGACGCGGACACAACCAAGAGACCCAGTACTTC. Protein: CASRRGHNQETQYF.

The V gene is TRBV5-1, the J gene TRBJ1-4; TRBD1 might be the D (6 bases). The CDR3 runs to 15 residues. Germline CDR1 and CDR2: SGHRS and YFSETQ. Trimming removed 3 bases from V and 5 bases from J, with 14 bases in between. The CDR3 reads CASSSSGVSNEKLFF. The CDR3 nucleotides read TGCGCCAGCAGCTCATCAGGGGTTTCAAATGAAAAACTGTTTTTT.

The chain joins TRBV10-1 to TRBJ2-5; 10 bases are shared with TRBD2. CDR1 WNHNN and CDR2 SYGVQD come from the germline V gene (reference sequence). CDR3 length: 13 residues. Trimming took 5 bases from V and 5 from J; bases not matched to a gene: 2. The CDR3 sequence is CASSLAGAETQYF. The CDR3 DNA sequence: TGCGCCAGCAGTCTAGCGGGAGCTGAGACCCAGTACTTC.

The rearrangement joins TRBV27 to TRBJ2-2, with D tentatively TRBD1 (6 bases). Trimming removed 7 bases at V and 4 bases at J, with 13 bases between. Germline CDR1 MNHEY, CDR2 SMNVEV (reference sequence). The CDR3 runs 14 residues. CDR3: CASIQGFGTGELFF. The DNA for the CDR3 is TGTGCCAGCATACAGGGTTTTGGCACCGGGGAGCTGTTTTTT.

The chain is built from TRBV2 and TRBJ2-3, with D hard to call. There are 13 residues in the CDR3. Germline assignment: CDR1 SNHLY and CDR2 FYNNEI. The V and J ends lost 6 bases and 3 bases respectively, with 10 bases between them. The DNA of the CDR3 is TGTGCCAGCAGGGGTACGGAAACAGATACGCAGTATTTT. Amino acid sequence: CASRGTETDTQYF.

This clone came up a few times. The chain is built from TRBV12-2 and TRBJ2-1; the D segment call TRBD2 is taken from the table without a DNA check. TRBV12-2 is described as a pseudogene. The CDR3 totals 18 residues. In DNA form, the CDR3 reads TGTGCAAGTCGCCGGACTAGCGGGGGAGACCACTCCTACAATGAGCAGTTCTTC. Its protein is CASRRTSGGDHSYNEQFF.